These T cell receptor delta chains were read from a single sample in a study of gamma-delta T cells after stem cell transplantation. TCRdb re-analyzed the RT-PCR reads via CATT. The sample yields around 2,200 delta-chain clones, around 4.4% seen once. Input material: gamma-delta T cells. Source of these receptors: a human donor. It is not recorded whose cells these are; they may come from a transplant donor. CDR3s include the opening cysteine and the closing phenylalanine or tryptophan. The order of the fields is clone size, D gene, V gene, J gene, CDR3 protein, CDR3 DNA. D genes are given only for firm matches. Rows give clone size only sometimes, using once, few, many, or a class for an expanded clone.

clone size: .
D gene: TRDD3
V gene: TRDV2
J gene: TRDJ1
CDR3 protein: CACDTVPGGSTITDKLIF
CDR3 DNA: TGTGCCTGTGACACCGTGCCTGGGGGATCCACGATCACCGATAAACTCATCTTT

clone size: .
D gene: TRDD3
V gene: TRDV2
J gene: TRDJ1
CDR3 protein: CACDTLGIRRLSDKLIF
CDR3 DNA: TGTGCCTGTGACACTCTAGGGATACGCCGATTATCCGATAAACTCATCTTT

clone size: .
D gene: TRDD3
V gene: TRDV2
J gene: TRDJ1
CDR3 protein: CACDTVGGITDKLIF
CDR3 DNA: TGTGCCTGTGACACGGTGGGGGGGATCACCGATAAACTCATCTTT

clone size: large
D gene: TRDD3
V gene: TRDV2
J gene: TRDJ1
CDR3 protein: CACDTLGAYTDKLIF
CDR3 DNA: TGTGCCTGTGACACGCTGGGGGCCTACACCGATAAACTCATCTTT

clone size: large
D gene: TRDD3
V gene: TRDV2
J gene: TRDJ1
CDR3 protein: CACDPLSGGIPSTDKLIF
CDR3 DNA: TGTGCCTGTGATCCCCTTTCGGGGGGGATACCGAGCACCGATAAACTCATCTTT

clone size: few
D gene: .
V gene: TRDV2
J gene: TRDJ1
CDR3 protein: CACDTVGTLHTDKLIF
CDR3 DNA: TGTGCCTGTGACACCGTTGGGACCTTGCACACCGATAAACTCATCTTT

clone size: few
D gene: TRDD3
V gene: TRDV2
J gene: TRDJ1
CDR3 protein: CACDTLLGDGATSTDKLIF
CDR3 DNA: TGTGCCTGTGACACGCTACTGGGGGATGGGGCCACCTCCACCGATAAACTCATCTTT

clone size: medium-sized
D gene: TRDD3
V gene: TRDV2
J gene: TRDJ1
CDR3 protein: CACDTLGDSSDKLIF
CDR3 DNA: TGTGCCTGTGACACCTTGGGGGATAGTTCCGATAAACTCATCTTT

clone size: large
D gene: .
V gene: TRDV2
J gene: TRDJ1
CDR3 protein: CACDTAAGRRYTDKLIF
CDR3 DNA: TGTGCCTGTGACACCGCTGCGGGACGCCGGTACACCGATAAACTCATCTTT

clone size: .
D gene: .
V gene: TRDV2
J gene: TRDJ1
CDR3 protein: CACDTVDSRVDTYTDKLIF
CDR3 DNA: TGTGCCTGTGACACCGTAGATTCCAGGGTGGATACATACACCGATAAACTCATCTTT

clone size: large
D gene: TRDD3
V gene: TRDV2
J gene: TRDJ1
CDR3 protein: CACDSLLGDRSRGTDKLIF
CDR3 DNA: TGTGCCTGTGACTCCTTACTGGGGGATAGATCCCGTGGGACCGATAAACTCATCTTT

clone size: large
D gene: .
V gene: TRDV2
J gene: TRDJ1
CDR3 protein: CACFRLGNDTDKLIF
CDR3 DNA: TGTGCCTGTTTCCGGCTGGGGAACGACACCGATAAACTCATCTTT

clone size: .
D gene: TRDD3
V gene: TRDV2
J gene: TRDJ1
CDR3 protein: CACDEISLGDTSYTDKLIF
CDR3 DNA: TGTGCCTGTGACGAAATATCGCTGGGGGATACTTCGTACACCGATAAACTCATCTTT

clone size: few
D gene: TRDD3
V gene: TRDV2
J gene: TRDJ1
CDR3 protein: CACDRLLGAQYTDKLIF
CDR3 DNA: TGTGCCTGCGATAGGCTACTGGGGGCTCAGTACACCGATAAACTCATCTTT

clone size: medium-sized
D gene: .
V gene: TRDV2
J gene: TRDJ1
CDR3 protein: CACDLLGKITDKLIF
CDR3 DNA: TGTGCCTGTGACCTCCTGGGGAAGATAACCGATAAACTCATCTTT

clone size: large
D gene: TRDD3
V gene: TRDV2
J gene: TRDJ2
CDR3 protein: CACDPVGTGGYIALTAQLFF
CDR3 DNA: TGTGCCTGTGATCCGGTAGGTACTGGGGGATACATCGCTTTGACAGCACAACTCTTCTTT

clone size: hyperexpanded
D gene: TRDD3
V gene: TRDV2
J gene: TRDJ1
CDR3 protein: CACDLLGAQYTDKLIF
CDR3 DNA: TGTGCCTGTGATTTACTGGGGGCTCAGTACACCGATAAACTCATCTTT

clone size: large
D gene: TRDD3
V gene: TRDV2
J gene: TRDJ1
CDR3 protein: CACDPWGIQGQAHKLIF
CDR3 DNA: TGTGCCTGTGACCCTTGGGGGATACAAGGGCAGGCTCATAAACTCATCTTT

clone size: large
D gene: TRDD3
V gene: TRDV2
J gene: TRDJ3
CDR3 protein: CACDTLLGDTPLSSWDTRQMFF
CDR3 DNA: TGTGCCTGTGACACTTTGCTGGGGGATACTCCCCTTTCCTCCTGGGACACCCGACAGATGTTTTTC

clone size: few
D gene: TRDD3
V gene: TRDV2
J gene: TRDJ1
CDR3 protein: CACDLLGDSNTDKLIF
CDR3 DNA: TGTGCCTGTGATTTACTGGGGGATAGCAACACCGATAAACTCATCTTT

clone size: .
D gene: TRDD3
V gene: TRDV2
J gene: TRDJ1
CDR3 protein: CACDHILGDTTDKLIF
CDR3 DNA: TGTGCCTGTGACCATATACTGGGGGATACAACCGATAAACTCATCTTT

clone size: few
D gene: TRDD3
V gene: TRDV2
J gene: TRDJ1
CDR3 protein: CACDTLLGDTGDKLIF
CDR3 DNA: TGTGCCTGTGACACGTTGTTGGGGGATACGGGCGATAAACTCATCTTT

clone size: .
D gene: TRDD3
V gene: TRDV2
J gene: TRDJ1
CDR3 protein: CACDPVGDRSRGTDKLIF
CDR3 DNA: TGTGCCTGTGACCCGGTGGGGGATAGATCCCGTGGGACCGATAAACTCATCTTT

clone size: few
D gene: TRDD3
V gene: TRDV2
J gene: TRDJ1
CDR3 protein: CACDVLGDMYTDKLIF
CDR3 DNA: TGTGCCTGTGACGTACTGGGGGATATGTACACCGATAAACTCATCTTT

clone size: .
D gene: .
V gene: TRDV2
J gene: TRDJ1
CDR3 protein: CACEPISADKLIF
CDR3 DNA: TGTGCCTGTGAGCCCATCAGCGCCGATAAACTCATCTTT

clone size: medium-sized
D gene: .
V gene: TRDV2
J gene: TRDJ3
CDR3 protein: CACDTVGESPWDTRQMFF
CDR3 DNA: TGTGCCTGTGACACCGTAGGCGAATCCCCCTGGGACACCCGACAGATGTTTTTC

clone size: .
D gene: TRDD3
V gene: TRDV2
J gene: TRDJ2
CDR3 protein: CACDPVGTGVYIALTAPLFF
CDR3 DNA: TGTGCCTGTGATCCGGTAGGTACTGGGGTATACATCGCTTTGACAGCACCACTCTTCTTT

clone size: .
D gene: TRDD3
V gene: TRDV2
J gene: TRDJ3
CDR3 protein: CACDTGSLGGASWDTRQMFF
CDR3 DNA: TGTGCCTGTGACACCGGGTCTCTTGGGGGAGCTTCCTGGGACACCCGACAGATGTTTTTC

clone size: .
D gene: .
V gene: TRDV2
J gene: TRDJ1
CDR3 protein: CACDTVKEGPSKLIF
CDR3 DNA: TGTGCCTGTGACACCGTGAAGGAGGGCCCAAGTAAACTCATCTTT

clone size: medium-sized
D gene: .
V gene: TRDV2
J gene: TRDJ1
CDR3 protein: CACDTVSYEVGRAYTDKLIF
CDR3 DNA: TGTGCCTGTGACACCGTTTCATACGAGGTAGGCCGCGCCTACACCGATAAACTCATCTTT